This T cell receptor beta chain comes out of a study of cytomegalovirus exposure and HLA in healthy donors. Both 60 Vbeta primers and 13 Jbeta primers went into the PCR. Data came from immunoSEQ multiplex PCR; TCRdb stores just in-frame clones and leaves some out. The data contain roughly 55,000 clones, 55% to 85% of them singletons. Germline V lookup: CDR1 LGHNT, CDR2 FRNRAP. The V gene end was trimmed by 0 bases and the J gene end by 7 bases; junction bases not matched to a gene: 12. This CDR3 comprises 18 residues. This receptor was taken from a man aged 40-49 years in good health and CMV-seropositive. The sequencing input was PBMCs. This rearrangement joins TRBV12-5 to TRBJ2-1; 10 nucleotides agree with TRBD2. CDR3 DNA: TGTGCTAGTGGTTTGGTACAAGTCTTTAGCGGGGGGCAGAATGAGCAGTTCTTC. Translation gives CASGLVQVFSGGQNEQFF.